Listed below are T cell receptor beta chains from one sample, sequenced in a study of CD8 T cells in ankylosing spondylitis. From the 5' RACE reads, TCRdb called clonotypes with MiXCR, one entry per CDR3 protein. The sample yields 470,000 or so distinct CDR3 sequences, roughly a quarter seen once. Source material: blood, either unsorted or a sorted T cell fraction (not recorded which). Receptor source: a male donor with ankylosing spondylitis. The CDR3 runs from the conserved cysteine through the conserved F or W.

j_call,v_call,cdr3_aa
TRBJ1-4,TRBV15,CATREVETTNEKLFF
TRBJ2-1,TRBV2,CASSELGGLVNEQFF
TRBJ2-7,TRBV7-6,CASSGIRGGEQYF
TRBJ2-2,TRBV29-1,CSAGSWGTNTGELFF
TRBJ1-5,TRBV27,CASSLYYRSVFLQPQHF
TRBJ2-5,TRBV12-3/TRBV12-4,CASSPLLAGGPLGETQYF
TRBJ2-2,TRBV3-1,CASSQEGTFVAGELFF
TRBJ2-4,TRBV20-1,CSAHMEGIQYF
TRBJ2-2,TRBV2,CASSESGSSGELFF
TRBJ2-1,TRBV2,CAAKAGGPLYNEQFF
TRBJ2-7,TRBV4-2,CASSSGGTSGAYEQYF
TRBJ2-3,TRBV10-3,CAIQGSTPDTQYF
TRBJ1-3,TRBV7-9,CASSPPHRGNTIYF
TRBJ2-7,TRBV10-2,CASSESTSGAYEQYF
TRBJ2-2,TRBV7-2,CASTIGQGHTGELFF
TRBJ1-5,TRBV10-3,CAISESNPQSQPQHF
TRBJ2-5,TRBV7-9,CASSLADGREIWETQYF
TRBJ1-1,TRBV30,CAWKGLPNTEAFF
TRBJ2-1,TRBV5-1,CATQARGGRAKEQFF
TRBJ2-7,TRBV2,CASSESRGGSYEQYF
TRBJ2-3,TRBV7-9,CASSLGQVALDTQYF
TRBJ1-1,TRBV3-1,CASSQPGNTEAFF
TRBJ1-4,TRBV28,CASSFSGLANEKLFF
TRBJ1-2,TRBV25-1,CAYRDSTNYGYTF
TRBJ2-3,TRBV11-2,CASSQRDRSDTQYF
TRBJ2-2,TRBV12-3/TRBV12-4,CASRSQGVNTGELFF
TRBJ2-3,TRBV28,CASLTSGRGDTQYF
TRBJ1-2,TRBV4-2,CASSQDRRSGYTF
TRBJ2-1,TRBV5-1,CASSPLAGEESYNEQFF
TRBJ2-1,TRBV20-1,CSARTGLLYNEQFF
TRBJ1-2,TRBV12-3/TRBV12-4,CASSHQDGYTF
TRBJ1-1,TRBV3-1,CASSQRDRAAEAFF
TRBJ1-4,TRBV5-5,CASSVRGTNEKLFF
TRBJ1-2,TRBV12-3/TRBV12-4,CASRGQGENTF
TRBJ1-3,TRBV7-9,CASSLVATIYF
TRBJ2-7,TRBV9,CASSVCRQGCEQYF
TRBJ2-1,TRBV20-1,CSARSIIPRDYNEQFF
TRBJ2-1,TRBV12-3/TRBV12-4,CASSPSSFSKNEQFF
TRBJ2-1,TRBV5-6,CASSFDSRQFF
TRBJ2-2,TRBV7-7,CASSLETSGRNTGELFF
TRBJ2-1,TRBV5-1,CASSLVGSGTYDEQFF
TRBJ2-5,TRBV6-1,CAGDRGETQYF
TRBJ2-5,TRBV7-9,CASSLLGGLQETQYF
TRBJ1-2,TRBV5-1,CASSPTPSGDGYTF
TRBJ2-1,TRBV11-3,CASSRLAGYSYNEQFF
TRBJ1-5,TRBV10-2,CASSEVGYGNQPQHF
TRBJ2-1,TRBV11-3,CASTQGRNGNEQFF
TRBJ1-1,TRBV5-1,CASSTGTLDTEAFF
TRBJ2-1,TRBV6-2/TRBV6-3,CASSYSTSGSDYNEQFF
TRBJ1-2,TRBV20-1,CSARGGDPNYGYTF
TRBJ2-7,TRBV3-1,CASSPSLAAYEQYF
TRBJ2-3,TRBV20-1,CSARRLAGVRTDTQYF
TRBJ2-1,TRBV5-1,CASSLTGSGDEQFF
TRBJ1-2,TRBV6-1,CASSVWTGSLGYTF
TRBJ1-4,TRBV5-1,CASTSDPNEKLFF
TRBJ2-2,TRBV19,CASRPTGLAGGVAGELFF
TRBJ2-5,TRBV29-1,CSAGGGHGMETQYF
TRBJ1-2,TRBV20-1,CSPSGGEYGYTF
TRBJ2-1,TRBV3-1,CASKNSMRSLLNYNEQFF